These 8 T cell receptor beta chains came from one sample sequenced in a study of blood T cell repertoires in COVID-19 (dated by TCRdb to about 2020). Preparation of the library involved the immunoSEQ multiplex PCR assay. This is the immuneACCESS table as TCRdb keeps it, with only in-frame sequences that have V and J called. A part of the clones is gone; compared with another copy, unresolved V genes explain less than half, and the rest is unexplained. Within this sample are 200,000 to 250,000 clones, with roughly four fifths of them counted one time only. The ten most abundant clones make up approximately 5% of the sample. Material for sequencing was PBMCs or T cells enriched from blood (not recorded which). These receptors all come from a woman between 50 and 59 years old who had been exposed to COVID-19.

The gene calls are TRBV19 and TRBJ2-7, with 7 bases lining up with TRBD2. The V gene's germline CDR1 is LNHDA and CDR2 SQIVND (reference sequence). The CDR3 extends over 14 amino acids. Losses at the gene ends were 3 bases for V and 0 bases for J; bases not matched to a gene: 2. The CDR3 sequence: CASSISGFSYEQYF. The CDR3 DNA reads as TGTGCCAGTAGTATTAGCGGGTTCTCCTACGAGCAGTACTTC.

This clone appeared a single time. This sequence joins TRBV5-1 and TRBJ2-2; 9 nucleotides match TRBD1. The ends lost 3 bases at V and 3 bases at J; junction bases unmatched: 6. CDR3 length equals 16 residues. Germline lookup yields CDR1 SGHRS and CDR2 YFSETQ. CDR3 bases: TGCGCCAGCAGCTGGACAGGGGCGCGGTACACCGGGGAGCTGTTTTTT. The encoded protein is CASSWTGARYTGELFF. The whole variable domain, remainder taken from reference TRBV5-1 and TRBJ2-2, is KAGVTQTPRYLIKTRGQQVTLSCSPISGHRSVSWYQQTPGQGLQFLFEYFSETQRNKGNFPGRFSGRQFSNSRSEMNVSTLELGDSALYLCASSWTGARYTGELFFGEGSRLTVL.

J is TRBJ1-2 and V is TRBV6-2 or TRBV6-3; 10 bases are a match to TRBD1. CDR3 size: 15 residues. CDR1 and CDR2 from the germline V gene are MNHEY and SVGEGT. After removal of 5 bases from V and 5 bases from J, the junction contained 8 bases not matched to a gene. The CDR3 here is CASSPPGQGIYGYTF. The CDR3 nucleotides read TGTGCCAGCAGTCCGCCGGGACAGGGGATTTATGGCTACACCTTC.

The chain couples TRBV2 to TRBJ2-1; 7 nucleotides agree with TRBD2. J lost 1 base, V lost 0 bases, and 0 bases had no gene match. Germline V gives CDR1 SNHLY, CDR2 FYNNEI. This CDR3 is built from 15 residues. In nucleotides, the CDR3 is TGTGCCAGCAGTGAAGCGCGGGGGTCCTACAATGAGCAGTTCTTC. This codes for CASSEARGSYNEQFF.

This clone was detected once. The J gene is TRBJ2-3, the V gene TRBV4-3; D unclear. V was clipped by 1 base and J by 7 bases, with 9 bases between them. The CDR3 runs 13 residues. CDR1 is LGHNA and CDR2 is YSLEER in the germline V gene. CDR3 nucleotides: TGCGCCAGCAGCCAAGGCAAGCTAAATACGCAGTATTTT. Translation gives CASSQGKLNTQYF.

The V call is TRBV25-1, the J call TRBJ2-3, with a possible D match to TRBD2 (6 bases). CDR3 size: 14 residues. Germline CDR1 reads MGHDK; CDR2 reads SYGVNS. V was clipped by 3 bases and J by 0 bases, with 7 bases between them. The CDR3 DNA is TGTGCCAGCAGTGATGCGGGGAGCACAGATACGCAGTATTTT. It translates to CASSDAGSTDTQYF. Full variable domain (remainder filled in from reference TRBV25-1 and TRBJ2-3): EADIYQTPRYLVIGTGKKITLECSQTMGHDKMYWYQQDPGMELHLIHYSYGVNSTEKGDLSSESTVSRIRTEHFPLTLESARPSHTSQYLCASSDAGSTDTQYFGPGTRLTVL.

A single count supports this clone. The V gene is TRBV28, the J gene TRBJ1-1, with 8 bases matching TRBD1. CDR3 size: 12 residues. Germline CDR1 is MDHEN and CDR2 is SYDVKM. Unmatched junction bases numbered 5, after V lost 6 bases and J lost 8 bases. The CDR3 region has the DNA TGTGCCAGCAGCCAACGGGACAGGGAAGCTTTCTTT. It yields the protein CASSQRDREAFF.

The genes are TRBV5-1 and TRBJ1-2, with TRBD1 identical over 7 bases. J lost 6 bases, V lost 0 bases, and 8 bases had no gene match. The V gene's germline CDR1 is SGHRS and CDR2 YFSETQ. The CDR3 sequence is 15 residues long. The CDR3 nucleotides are TGCGCCAGCAGCTTGGAGATAGGGACAGTGAATGGCTACACCTTC. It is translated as CASSLEIGTVNGYTF.